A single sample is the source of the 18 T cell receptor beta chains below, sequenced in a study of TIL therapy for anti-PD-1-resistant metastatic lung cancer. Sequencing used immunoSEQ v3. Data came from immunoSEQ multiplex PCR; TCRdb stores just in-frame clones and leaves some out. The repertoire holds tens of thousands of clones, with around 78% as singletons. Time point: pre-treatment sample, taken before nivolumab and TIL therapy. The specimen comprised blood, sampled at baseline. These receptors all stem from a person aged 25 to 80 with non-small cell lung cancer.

CDR3 coding DNA: TGCGCCAGCAGCCAAGTGGCGGGCGGAGGGCGGACCCAGTACTTC. It is translated as CASSQVAGGGRTQYF. The chain is built from TRBV4-3 and TRBJ2-5, with D possibly TRBD2 on 6 matching bases. V was clipped by 1 base and J by 7 bases, with 16 bases between them. CDR3 length equals 15 residues. Germline V gene lookup returns CDR1 LGHNA and CDR2 YSLEER.

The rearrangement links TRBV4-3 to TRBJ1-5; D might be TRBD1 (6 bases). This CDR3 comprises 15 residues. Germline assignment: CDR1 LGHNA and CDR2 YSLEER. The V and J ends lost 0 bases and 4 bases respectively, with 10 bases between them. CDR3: CASSQDGTRNQPQHF. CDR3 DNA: TGCGCCAGCAGCCAAGACGGGACAAGAAATCAGCCCCAGCATTTT.

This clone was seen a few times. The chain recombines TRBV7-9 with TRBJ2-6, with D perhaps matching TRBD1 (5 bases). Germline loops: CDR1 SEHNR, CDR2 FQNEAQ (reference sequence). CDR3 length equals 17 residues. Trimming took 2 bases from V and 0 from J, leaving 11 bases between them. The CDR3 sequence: CASSLRGQFSGANVLTF. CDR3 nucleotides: TGTGCCAGCAGCTTACGAGGACAATTCTCTGGGGCCAACGTCCTGACTTTC.

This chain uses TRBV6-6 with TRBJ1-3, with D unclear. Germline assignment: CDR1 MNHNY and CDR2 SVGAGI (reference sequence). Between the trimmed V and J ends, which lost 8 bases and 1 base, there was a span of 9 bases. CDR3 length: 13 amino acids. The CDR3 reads CASRGQSGNTIYF. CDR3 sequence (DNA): TGTGCCAGCCGTGGCCAGTCTGGAAACACCATATATTTT.

CDR3 in DNA: TGCGCCAGCAGCTTGGACACCGGGGAGCTGTTTTTT. This sequence encodes CASSLDTGELFF. The chain has TRBV5-1 and TRBJ2-2; D is undetermined. Germline values: CDR1 SGHRS, CDR2 YFSETQ. V lost 0 bases, J lost 3 bases, and 0 bases lay in between. The CDR3 runs 12 residues.

The CDR3: CASSPTPGSANYGYTF. CDR3 coding DNA: TGTGCCAGCAGTCCGACTCCCGGGAGCGCTAACTATGGCTACACCTTC. J is TRBJ1-2 and V is TRBV28; the D is unclear. The CDR3 consists of 16 residues. Germline CDR1 MDHEN, CDR2 SYDVKM. The V end was cut by 5 bases, the J end by 0 bases, with 16 bases between.

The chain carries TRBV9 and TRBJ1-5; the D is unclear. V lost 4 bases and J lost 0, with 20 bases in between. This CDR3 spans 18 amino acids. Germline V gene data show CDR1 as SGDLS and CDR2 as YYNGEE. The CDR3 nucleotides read TGTGCCAGCAGCTTTGGCCCAGGTCCTCCTTATAGCAATCAGCCCCAGCATTTT. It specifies CASSFGPGPPYSNQPQHF.

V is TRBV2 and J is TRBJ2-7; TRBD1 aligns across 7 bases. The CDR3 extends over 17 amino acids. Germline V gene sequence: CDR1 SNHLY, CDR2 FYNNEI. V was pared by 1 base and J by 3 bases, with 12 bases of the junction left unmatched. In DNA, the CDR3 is TGTGCCAGCAGTGAAGGTTGGGGACAGATGAAATTCTACGAGCAGTACTTC. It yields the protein CASSEGWGQMKFYEQYF.

The CDR3, as DNA: TGTGCCAGCAGCTCACGGACTAGCGGGAGTAGGGCAGAGACCCAGTACTTC. Protein: CASSSRTSGSRAETQYF. This sequence joins TRBV7-8 and TRBJ2-5; 13 bases are a match to TRBD2. CDR1 and CDR2 from the germline V gene are SGHVS and FQNEAQ. The CDR3 runs 17 residues. The junction had 9 bases not matched to a gene; V was cut back by 4 bases and J by 4 bases.

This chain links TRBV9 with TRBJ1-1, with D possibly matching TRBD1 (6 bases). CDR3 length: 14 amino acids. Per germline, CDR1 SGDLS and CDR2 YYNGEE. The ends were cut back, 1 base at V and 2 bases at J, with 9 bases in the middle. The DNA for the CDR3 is TGTGCCAGCAGCGTACGGACAGATAACACTGAAGCTTTCTTT. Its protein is CASSVRTDNTEAFF.

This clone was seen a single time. The CDR3 sequence: CASSARAREETQYF. In nucleotides, the CDR3 is TGTGCCAGCAGTGCCAGAGCCAGAGAAGAGACCCAGTACTTC. The chain has TRBV2 and TRBJ2-5, with D unclear. With 4 bases removed from V and 3 bases from J, the gap between germline ends came to 12 bases. Per the germline V gene, CDR1 is SNHLY and CDR2 is FYNNEI. The CDR3 is 14 residues long. The variable domain in full, completed from reference TRBV2 and TRBJ2-5, reads EPEVTQTPSHQVTQMGQEVILRCVPISNHLYFYWYRQILGQKVEFLVSFYNNEISEKSEIFDDQFSVERPDGSNFTLKIRSTKLEDSAMYFCASSARAREETQYFGPGTRLLVL.

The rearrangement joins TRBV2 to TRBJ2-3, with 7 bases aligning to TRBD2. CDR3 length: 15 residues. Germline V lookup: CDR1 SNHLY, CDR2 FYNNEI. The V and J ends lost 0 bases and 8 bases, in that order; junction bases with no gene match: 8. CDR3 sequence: CASSEAQAAGATQYF. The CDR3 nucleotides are TGTGCCAGCAGTGAAGCGCAAGCGGCGGGAGCTACGCAGTATTTT. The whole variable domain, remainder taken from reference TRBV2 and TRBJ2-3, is EPEVTQTPSHQVTQMGQEVILRCVPISNHLYFYWYRQILGQKVEFLVSFYNNEISEKSEIFDDQFSVERPDGSNFTLKIRSTKLEDSAMYFCASSEAQAAGATQYFGPGTRLTVL.

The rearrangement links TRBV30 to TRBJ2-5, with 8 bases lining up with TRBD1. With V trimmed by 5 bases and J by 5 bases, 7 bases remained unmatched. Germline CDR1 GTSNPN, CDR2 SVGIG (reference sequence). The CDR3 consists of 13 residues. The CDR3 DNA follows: TGTGCCTGGGTACGATCAGGGGGCGAGACCCAGTACTTC. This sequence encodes CAWVRSGGETQYF.

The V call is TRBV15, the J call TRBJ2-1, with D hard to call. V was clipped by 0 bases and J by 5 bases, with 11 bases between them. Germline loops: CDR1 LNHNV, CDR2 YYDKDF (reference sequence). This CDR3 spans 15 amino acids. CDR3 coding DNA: TGTGCCACCAGCAGAGATCTTGCAGGCAACAATGAGCAGTTCTTC. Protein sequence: CATSRDLAGNNEQFF.

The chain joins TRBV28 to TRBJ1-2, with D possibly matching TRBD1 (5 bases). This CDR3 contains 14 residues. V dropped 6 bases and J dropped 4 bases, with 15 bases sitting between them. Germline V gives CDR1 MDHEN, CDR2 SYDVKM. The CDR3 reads CASSPNRGPYGYTF. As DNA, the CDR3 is TGTGCCAGCAGCCCCAATAGGGGCCCCTATGGCTACACCTTC.

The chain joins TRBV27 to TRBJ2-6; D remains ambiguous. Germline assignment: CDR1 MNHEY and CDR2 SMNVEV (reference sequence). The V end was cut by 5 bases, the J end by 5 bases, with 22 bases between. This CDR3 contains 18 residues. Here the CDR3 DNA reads TGTGCCAGCAGTCTCCGTGGCTGGCTACAAAGTCGGGCCAACGTCCTGACTTTC. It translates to CASSLRGWLQSRANVLTF.

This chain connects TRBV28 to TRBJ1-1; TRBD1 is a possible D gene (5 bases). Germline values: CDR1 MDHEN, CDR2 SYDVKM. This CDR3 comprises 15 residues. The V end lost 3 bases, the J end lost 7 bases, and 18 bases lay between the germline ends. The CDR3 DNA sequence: TGTGCCAGCAGTTTCTCCGGGACGCGCCAGGGTGAAGCTTTCTTT. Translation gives CASSFSGTRQGEAFF.

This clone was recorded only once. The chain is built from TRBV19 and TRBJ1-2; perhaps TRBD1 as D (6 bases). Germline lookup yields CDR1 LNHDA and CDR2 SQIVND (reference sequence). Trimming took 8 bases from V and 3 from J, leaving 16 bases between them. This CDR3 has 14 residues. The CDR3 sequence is CASDPGQGDYGYTF. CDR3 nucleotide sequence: TGTGCCAGTGATCCGGGACAAGGGGACTATGGCTACACCTTC.